These 21 T cell receptor beta chains share one sample of origin, sequenced in a study of vaccination and CD4 T cells after COVID-19. Antigens for these TCRs are unknown. Sequencing of cultured CD4+ T cell DNA used the Oncomine TCR Beta short-read assay. TCRdb recomputed calls from the PCR reads with MiXCR, one row per CDR3 protein. The top ten hold roughly 9.7% of the sample, which has around 15,000 distinct CDR3 sequences, around 78% seen once. Treatment given: approximately 9-day PBMC culture with coronavirus spike peptide pools or control peptides (ViraFEST assay). Sequenced sample: CD4+ T cells from blood, cultured in vitro. The receptors derive from a human donor who had recovered from COVID-19.

This clonotype was counted a single time. The chain has TRBV20-1 and TRBJ1-2; 7 positions agree with TRBD1. The germline CDR1 and CDR2 sequences are DFQATT and SNEGSKA (reference sequence). Unmatched junction bases numbered 7, after V lost 5 bases and J lost 7 bases. CDR3 length: 12 residues. The CDR3 protein is CSAGDREGGYTF. CDR3 DNA: TGCAGTGCTGGGGACAGAGAGGGTGGCTACACCTTC.

This clonotype was detected only once. This rearrangement joins TRBV20-1 to TRBJ2-7, with unresolved D. This CDR3 is built from 14 residues. CDR1 and CDR2 from the germline V gene are DFQATT and SNEGSKA (reference sequence). Trimming took off 2 bases at V and 7 bases at J, with 18 bases between the two ends. The CDR3 DNA sequence: TGCAGTGCTAGATCTGTTTCCGTGAACGAGGAGCAGTACTTC. Its protein product is CSARSVSVNEEQYF.

This chain connects TRBV6-1 to TRBJ2-3, with 12 bases lining up with TRBD2. The CDR3 covers 15 residues. J lost 6 bases, V lost 5 bases, and 6 bases had no gene match. Per germline, CDR1 MNHNS and CDR2 SASEGT. The CDR3: CASSRLAGAPDTQYF. The CDR3 nucleotides are TGTGCCAGCAGTAGACTAGCGGGAGCACCGGATACGCAGTATTTT.

This chain links TRBV15 with TRBJ1-1; the D is unclear. Trimming took off 6 bases at V and 3 bases at J, with 2 bases between the two ends. The CDR3 covers 10 residues. Germline assignment: CDR1 LNHNV and CDR2 YYDKDF (reference sequence). The CDR3 sequence is CATSDTEAFF. As DNA, the CDR3 is TGTGCCACCAGTGACACTGAAGCTTTCTTT.

This chain joins TRBV7-2 and TRBJ2-7, with D perhaps TRBD1 (6 bases). This CDR3 spans 14 amino acids. Germline-derived CDR1 and CDR2 are SGHTA and FQGNSA. The V end was cut by 1 base, the J end by 4 bases, with 11 bases between. CDR3 loop: CASSLGGPAYEQYF. The CDR3 nucleotides are TGTGCCAGCAGCTTAGGGGGGCCCGCGTACGAGCAGTACTTC.

Worth noting for this clonotype: The junction shows a germline mismatch at one end, possibly a read error. For the CDR3, the DNA is TGTGCCAGCAGCCTAACCCCAGGCGGCGGAAACACCATATATTTT. Its translation: CASSLTPGGGNTIYF. The chain links TRBV7-3 to TRBJ1-3; D ambiguous. CDR1 and CDR2 (germline): SGHTA, FQGTGA. This CDR3 comprises 15 residues.

The chain uses TRBV6-5 and TRBJ2-3; 9 bases map to TRBD1. Germline trimming cut 2 bases from V and 4 bases from J; bases unmatched to any gene: 7. Germline assignment: CDR1 MNHEY and CDR2 SVGAGI. This CDR3 is built from 16 residues. CDR3 sequence (DNA): TGTGCCAGCAGTTACAAGGGGACAGGGTTATCAGATACGCAGTATTTT. Its protein product is CASSYKGTGLSDTQYF.

This chain uses TRBV20-1 with TRBJ1-6, with D tentatively TRBD1 (5 bases). Germline values: CDR1 DFQATT, CDR2 SNEGSKA (reference sequence). V lost 1 base and J lost 6, with 10 bases in between. This CDR3 comprises 14 residues. The CDR3 spells CSARARQTNSPLHF. Here the CDR3 DNA reads TGCAGTGCTAGAGCCCGACAGACTAATTCACCCCTCCACTTT.

Only a few counts were recorded for this clonotype. The J gene is TRBJ2-5, the V gene TRBV6-2 or TRBV6-3; tentative D call: TRBD2 (6 bases). The V and J ends lost 5 bases and 4 bases respectively, with 17 bases between them. The germline gives CDR1 MNHEY, CDR2 SVGEGT. The CDR3 consists of 15 residues. In DNA form, the CDR3 reads TGTGCCAGCAGTCCGGGCCGGGGGAAGGGAGAGACCCAGTACTTC. Protein product: CASSPGRGKGETQYF.

The chain joins TRBV7-2 to TRBJ2-7, with TRBD2 matching 10 bases. This CDR3 comprises 14 residues. V gave up 5 bases and J gave up 3 bases; unmatched junction bases: 4. The germline CDR1 and CDR2 sequences are SGHTA and FQGNSA. For the CDR3, the DNA is TGTGCCAGCAGCCCTAGCGGGAGCGGCTACGAGCAGTACTTC. It specifies CASSPSGSGYEQYF.

This clonotype was picked up a small number of times. The chain uses TRBV15 and TRBJ1-6, with a weak D call TRBD1 (6 bases). Germline V gene sequence: CDR1 LNHNV, CDR2 YYDKDF (reference sequence). The CDR3 extends over 20 amino acids. V lost 2 bases and J 0 bases, leaving 20 bases between the germline ends. CDR3 sequence reads: CATSRFPGHSTSSYNSPLHF. CDR3 coding DNA: TGTGCCACCAGCAGATTTCCGGGACATAGCACGAGCTCCTATAATTCACCCCTCCACTTT.

This clonotype was detected once. The genes are TRBV6-1 and TRBJ2-7; tentative D call: TRBD1 (6 bases). The germline V gene has CDR1 MNHNS and CDR2 SASEGT. The CDR3 is 12 residues long. Trimming removed 2 bases from V and 5 bases from J, with 7 bases in between. The DNA for the CDR3 is TGTGCCAGCAGTGAAAACAGGGACGAGCAGTACTTC. This encodes CASSENRDEQYF.

The V gene is TRBV20-1, the J gene TRBJ1-4; weak D call: TRBD1 (6 bases). V lost 4 bases and J lost 13, with 10 bases in between. Germline V gene sequence: CDR1 DFQATT, CDR2 SNEGSKA (reference sequence). CDR3 length equals 10 residues. CDR3 protein: CSATQGRLFF. CDR3 in DNA: TGCAGTGCTACCCAGGGGAGACTGTTTTTT.

There are a few counts of this clonotype. This chain uses TRBV12-3 or TRBV12-4 with TRBJ2-3, with D possibly TRBD1 on 6 matching bases. The CDR3 has 13 amino acids. V lost 6 bases and J lost 6, with 13 bases in between. The CDR3 sequence is CASSWGRTDTQYF. The CDR3, as DNA: TGTGCCAGCAGCTGGGGGCGAACGGATACGCAGTATTTT.

This chain connects TRBV28 to TRBJ1-5, with unresolved D. Trimming removed 7 bases at V and 0 bases at J, with 13 bases between. Germline CDR1 and CDR2: MDHEN and SYDVKM. The CDR3 has 15 amino acids. CDR3 bases: TGTGCCAGCACCCTTGGAACCTATAGCAATCAGCCCCAGCATTTT. This codes for CASTLGTYSNQPQHF.

The chain combines TRBV7-8 with TRBJ2-1, with 9 bases that match TRBD1. This CDR3 spans 15 amino acids. Germline-derived CDR1 and CDR2 are SGHVS and FQNEAQ. With 1 base clipped from V and 13 bases from J, the junction kept 11 bases outside the gene matches. The CDR3 sequence is CASSLGGTGWREQFF. CDR3 sequence (DNA): TGTGCCAGCAGCTTAGGCGGGACAGGGTGGAGGGAACAGTTCTTC. Together with reference TRBV7-8 and TRBJ2-1, the CDR3 gives the full variable domain: GAGVSQSPRYKVAKRGQDVALRCDPISGHVSLFWYQQALGQGPEFLTYFQNEAQLDKSGLPSDRFFAERPEGSVSTLKIQRTQQEDSAVYLCASSLGGTGWREQFFGPGTRLTVL.

V gene TRBV6-1 combines with J gene TRBJ1-5, with D unclear. The CDR3 is 15 residues long. Germline CDR1 and CDR2: MNHNS and SASEGT. The ends were cut back, 6 bases at V and 3 bases at J, with 15 bases in the middle. This CDR3 reads CASRGGALFNQPQHF. The CDR3 DNA is TGTGCCAGCAGGGGAGGTGCTCTTTTCAATCAGCCCCAGCATTTT.

The chain employs TRBV7-2 and TRBJ1-2, with 7 bases aligning to TRBD1. The CDR3 contains 16 residues. V lost 0 bases and J lost 4; bases outside the gene matches: 8. Germline lookup yields CDR1 SGHTA and CDR2 FQGNSA. The CDR3 coding sequence is TGTGCCAGCAGCTTAGCCCCAGGGGGGCTAGGCTATGGCTACACCTTC. Translation: CASSLAPGGLGYGYTF.

This clonotype appeared a single time. The chain combines TRBV25-1 with TRBJ1-2, with D tentatively TRBD1 (5 bases). Germline-derived CDR1 and CDR2 are MGHDK and SYGVNS. V gave up 6 bases and J gave up 2 bases, with 10 bases separating them. The CDR3 is 13 amino acids. CDR3 loop: CASRNRLNYGYTF. CDR3 bases: TGTGCCAGCAGAAACAGGTTGAACTATGGCTACACCTTC.

V usage is TRBV24-1 and J usage is TRBJ1-5; D uncertain. V dropped 0 bases and J dropped 7 bases, with 3 bases sitting between them. The germline V gene encodes CDR1 KGHDR and CDR2 SFDVKD. The CDR3 consists of 12 residues. The CDR3 sequence is CATSDLGQPQHF. CDR3 bases: TGTGCCACCAGTGATTTGGGGCAGCCCCAGCATTTT.

The J gene is TRBJ1-5, the V gene TRBV19; no reliable D call. Per germline, CDR1 LNHDA and CDR2 SQIVND (reference sequence). V was trimmed by 0 bases and J by 13 bases, leaving 10 bases between them. The CDR3 runs to 12 residues. CDR3 nucleotides: TGTGCCAGTAGTATAGAAGGGCGCAGGCAGCATTTT. Its protein product is CASSIEGRRQHF.